The next 32 T cell receptor beta chains were all read from a single sample in a study of early T cells in non-severe SARS-CoV-2 infection. TCRdb called the 5' RACE reads again in MiXCR, with one record for every CDR3 protein. In the table there are roughly 25,000 distinct CDR3 sequences, about 4.5% of which are singletons. The sample taken for sequencing was whole blood. The origin of the receptors is an adult who was a healthcare worker with PCR-confirmed SARS-CoV-2 infection or an uninfected control (not recorded which).

This clonotype is categorized as medium-sized. The chain recombines TRBV29-1 with TRBJ2-3; 9 bases match TRBD2. After removal of 3 bases from V and 4 bases from J, the junction contained 8 bases not matched to a gene. Germline values: CDR1 SQVTM, CDR2 ANQGSEA. The CDR3 loop spans 15 amino acids. The CDR3 here is CSVETGGRGSDTQYF. DNA of the CDR3: TGCAGCGTTGAGACTGGCGGGAGGGGTTCAGATACGCAGTATTTT.

Ten or more counts support this clonotype. DNA for the CDR3: TGCGCCAGCAGCTTGGGGCGAAGGGGCGACACTGAAGCTTTCTTT. Protein: CASSLGRRGDTEAFF. This chain links TRBV5-1 with TRBJ1-1; weak D call: TRBD1 (5 bases). The CDR3 runs 15 residues. Germline CDR1 is SGHRS and CDR2 is YFSETQ. Trimming removed 0 bases from V and 3 bases from J, with 12 bases in between.

This clonotype was recorded many times. CDR3 nucleotides: TGTGCCAGCAGCTTGTTTCCGGCAACTAATGAAAAACTGTTTTTT. Protein product: CASSLFPATNEKLFF. The V call is TRBV7-9, the J call TRBJ1-4; D is unclear. Germline V CDR1 and CDR2: SEHNR, FQNEAQ (reference sequence). Trimming shortened V by 3 bases and J by 0 bases, and 8 bases separated the two germline ends. The CDR3 is 15 residues long.

The sample holds many counts of this clonotype. The chain is built from TRBV19 and TRBJ1-1; D remains ambiguous. Trimming removed 7 bases from V and 0 bases from J, with 15 bases in between. The V gene's germline CDR1 is LNHDA and CDR2 SQIVND (reference sequence). The CDR3 sequence is 15 residues long. The CDR3 spells CASKVYATMNTEAFF. The DNA of the CDR3 is TGTGCCAGTAAGGTCTATGCTACTATGAACACTGAAGCTTTCTTT.

This clonotype was counted many times. The gene calls are TRBV20-1 and TRBJ2-7; possibly TRBD1 or TRBD2 for D (5 bases each). The V and J ends lost 0 bases and 5 bases respectively, with 17 bases between them. The length of the CDR3 is 15 residues. The germline gives CDR1 DFQATT, CDR2 SNEGSKA (reference sequence). The CDR3 DNA sequence: TGCAGTGCTAGAGATTCTGAGGGGATTAACGACGAGCAGTACTTC. It translates to CSARDSEGINDEQYF.

CDR3 loop: CASSPYPGSGVSYNEQFF. For the CDR3, the DNA is TGTGCCAGCAGTCCGTACCCGGGTAGCGGGGTTTCCTACAATGAGCAGTTCTTC. The chain employs TRBV6-2 or TRBV6-3 and TRBJ2-1, with 8 bases matching TRBD2. This CDR3 is built from 18 residues. Trimming at V came to 5 bases and at J to 1 base, leaving 13 bases not matched to a gene. The germline CDR1 and CDR2 sequences are MNHEY and SVGEGT.

This clonotype came up many times. The rearrangement links TRBV30 to TRBJ2-1; 8 nucleotides align to TRBD1. The CDR3 length is 12 residues. Germline CDR1 is GTSNPN and CDR2 is SVGIG (reference sequence). The J segment lost 5 bases and the V segment lost 5 bases, leaving 2 bases of the junction unmatched. The DNA for the CDR3 is TGTGCCTGGTTCAGGGGGCACAATGAGCAGTTCTTC. Its protein is CAWFRGHNEQFF.

This clonotype was seen ten or more times. The V and J genes are TRBV9 and TRBJ1-6, with TRBD1 as a possible D gene (6 bases). CDR1 is SGDLS, CDR2 YYNGEE, per germline. The CDR3 is 15 residues long. The ends were cut back, 1 base at V and 6 bases at J, with 11 bases in the middle. CDR3 in amino acids: CASSVSSGVNSPLHF. In nucleotides, the CDR3 is TGTGCCAGCAGCGTATCGTCAGGGGTTAATTCACCCCTCCACTTT.

The gene calls are TRBV6-6 and TRBJ2-5; tentatively, D is TRBD1 (5 bases). V was pared by 5 bases and J by 2 bases, with 12 bases between. Germline loops: CDR1 MNHNY, CDR2 SVGAGI (reference sequence). The CDR3 consists of 14 residues. CDR3 sequence reads: CASSPQGQQETQYF. CDR3 bases: TGTGCCAGCAGTCCCCAGGGTCAGCAAGAGACCCAGTACTTC.

This clonotype came up many times. The chain has TRBV3-1 and TRBJ2-7; maybe TRBD2 (6 bases). V lost 5 bases and J lost 1, with 12 bases in between. CDR3 length equals 14 residues. Germline V lookup: CDR1 LGHDT, CDR2 YNNKEL (reference sequence). CDR3 bases: TGTGCCAGCAGCGGGATGGCGGGATCCTACGAGCAGTACTTC. It is translated as CASSGMAGSYEQYF.

This clonotype was detected a few times. The chain employs TRBV4-1 and TRBJ2-2; no definite D call. The CDR3 length is 14 residues. V was pared by 1 base and J by 7 bases, with 10 bases between. Germline lookup yields CDR1 MGHRA and CDR2 YSYEKL. The CDR3 region has the DNA TGCGCCAGCAGCCAAGGGTCTTTAGACGGGGAGCTGTTTTTT. Amino acids: CASSQGSLDGELFF.

In its sample, this clonotype was seen many times. The CDR3 loop is CASSWAERTYEQYF. DNA of the CDR3: TGCGCCAGCAGCTGGGCGGAGAGGACCTACGAGCAGTACTTC. The chain is built from TRBV5-1 and TRBJ2-7; D is unresolved. The germline gives CDR1 SGHRS, CDR2 YFSETQ. This CDR3 contains 14 residues. Between the trimmed V and J ends, which lost 3 bases and 2 bases, there was a span of 12 bases.

This clonotype was seen repeatedly, ten times or more. The rearrangement uses TRBV5-4 and TRBJ2-5; TRBD2 matches 9 bases. Germline CDR1 and CDR2: SGHNT and YYREEE (reference sequence). The V and J ends lost 0 bases and 4 bases, in that order; junction bases with no gene match: 10. This CDR3 has 17 amino acids. Written as DNA, the CDR3 is TGTGCCAGCAGCTTGGTCTCTTCGCGGGGGGGCGGAGAGACCCAGTACTTC. It encodes CASSLVSSRGGGETQYF. Drawing the rest from reference TRBV5-4 and TRBJ2-5, the complete variable domain is ETGVTQSPTHLIKTRGQQVTLRCSSQSGHNTVSWYQQALGQGPQFIFQYYREEENGRGNFPPRFSGLQFPNYSSELNVNALELDDSALYLCASSLVSSRGGGETQYFGPGTRLLVL.

V is TRBV4-3 and J is TRBJ1-1; TRBD1 aligns across 7 bases. CDR1 is LGHNA and CDR2 is YSLEER in the germline V gene. The CDR3 is made up of 16 amino acids. J lost 4 bases, V lost 0 bases, and 8 bases had no gene match. CDR3 protein: CASSQDYYRGGTEAFF. In DNA form, the CDR3 reads TGCGCCAGCAGCCAAGATTATTACAGGGGCGGCACTGAAGCTTTCTTT.

This clonotype was detected many times. CDR3 amino acids: CASRTAHSYEQYF. CDR3 sequence (DNA): TGTGCCAGCAGGACAGCCCACTCCTACGAGCAGTACTTC. The chain joins TRBV6-5 to TRBJ2-7; D possibly corresponds to TRBD1 (5 bases). Germline values: CDR1 MNHEY, CDR2 SVGAGI. This CDR3 has 13 residues. V gave up 6 bases and J gave up 0 bases, with 9 bases separating them.

The rearrangement links TRBV9 to TRBJ2-1; TRBD2 aligns across 9 bases. Germline-derived CDR1 and CDR2 are SGDLS and YYNGEE. V lost 2 bases, J lost 4 bases, and 4 bases stayed unmatched. The CDR3 consists of 15 residues. This chain's CDR3 is CASSVSGGIYNEQFF. For the CDR3, the DNA is TGTGCCAGCAGCGTGAGCGGGGGGATTTACAATGAGCAGTTCTTC.

This clonotype was counted at least ten times. The chain combines TRBV14 with TRBJ1-2; D ambiguous. Trimming removed 1 base at V and 4 bases at J, with 13 bases between. CDR3 length: 15 residues. Germline values: CDR1 SGHDN, CDR2 FVKESK. The CDR3: CASSQAGSPTYGYTF. CDR3 coding DNA: TGTGCCAGCAGCCAAGCGGGTAGTCCTACCTATGGCTACACCTTC.

Only a few counts were recorded for this clonotype. Just one base apart from a much larger clone, this may be a read error. The gene calls are TRBV2 and TRBJ1-2, with D hard to call. Germline V gene lookup returns CDR1 SNHLY and CDR2 FYNNEI. The CDR3 is 14 amino acids. The CDR3 protein is CVSSDWAGRSGYTF. The CDR3 DNA sequence: TGTGTCAGCAGTGATTGGGCCGGGAGGAGTGGCTACACCTTC.

Ten or more counts support this clonotype. The V call is TRBV6-2 or TRBV6-3, the J call TRBJ2-2; TRBD1 might be the D (6 bases). The CDR3 is made up of 13 amino acids. The ends were cut back, 7 bases at V and 5 bases at J, with 11 bases in the middle. Germline V gives CDR1 MNHEY, CDR2 SVGEGT. CDR3 DNA: TGTGCCAGCAACGAACAGGGAACCGGGGAGCTGTTTTTT. Translating it yields CASNEQGTGELFF.

This clonotype showed up many times. This rearrangement joins TRBV2 to TRBJ1-3; D call uncertain. Germline assignment: CDR1 SNHLY and CDR2 FYNNEI. Trimming stripped 4 bases from V and 0 bases from J, with 10 bases between. This CDR3 comprises 15 residues. This chain's CDR3 is CASSVDTSSGNTIYF. The CDR3, as DNA: TGTGCCAGCAGTGTTGACACTAGCTCTGGAAACACCATATATTTT.

The chain links TRBV2 to TRBJ2-2; D is possibly TRBD1 (5 bases). This CDR3 has 14 residues. Germline CDR1 reads SNHLY; CDR2 reads FYNNEI. The V end lost 4 bases, the J end lost 0 bases, and 6 bases lay between the germline ends. CDR3 amino acids: CASSVTANTGELFF. Here the CDR3 DNA reads TGTGCCAGCAGTGTGACAGCGAACACCGGGGAGCTGTTTTTT. The whole variable domain, remainder taken from reference TRBV2 and TRBJ2-2, is EPEVTQTPSHQVTQMGQEVILRCVPISNHLYFYWYRQILGQKVEFLVSFYNNEISEKSEIFDDQFSVERPDGSNFTLKIRSTKLEDSAMYFCASSVTANTGELFFGEGSRLTVL.

The gene calls are TRBV30 and TRBJ2-3; possibly TRBD1 for D (6 bases). The CDR3 has 14 amino acids. Trimming cost V 2 bases and J 0 bases, with 9 bases left between them. Germline V CDR1 and CDR2: GTSNPN, SVGIG (reference sequence). The CDR3 region is CAWSSGASTDTQYF. CDR3 bases: TGTGCCTGGAGTTCAGGGGCTAGCACAGATACGCAGTATTTT.

This clonotype was seen more than once but under ten times. This chain joins TRBV5-1 and TRBJ2-3; no firm D call. The V end lost 0 bases, the J end lost 3 bases, and 11 bases lay between the germline ends. CDR3 length: 15 amino acids. Looked up from germline, CDR1 is SGHRS and CDR2 is YFSETQ. CDR3 loop: CASSLDNRRTDTQYF. Here the CDR3 DNA reads TGCGCCAGCAGCTTGGACAATAGAAGGACAGATACGCAGTATTTT.

This clonotype was counted ten times or more. The V gene is TRBV11-2, the J gene TRBJ2-3, with no clear D. The CDR3 loop spans 15 amino acids. Trimming left V 2 bases short and J 2 bases short, with 11 bases between. Per germline, CDR1 SGHAT and CDR2 FQNNGV. The chain's CDR3 is CASSLRVQTTDTQYF. Here the CDR3 DNA reads TGTGCCAGCAGCTTAAGGGTACAGACCACAGATACGCAGTATTTT.

This clonotype was counted ten times or more. The chain uses TRBV20-1 and TRBJ1-2, with D possibly matching TRBD1 (6 bases). CDR1 and CDR2 from the germline V gene are DFQATT and SNEGSKA (reference sequence). V lost 7 bases, J lost 3 bases, and 12 bases lay in between. The CDR3 length is 12 residues. This CDR3 is CSVSAGDYGYTF. Here the CDR3 DNA reads TGCAGTGTATCGGCAGGGGACTATGGCTACACCTTC.

This sequence joins TRBV7-6 and TRBJ2-1; 8 bases align to TRBD2. Germline values: CDR1 SGHVS, CDR2 FNYEAQ. Losses at the gene ends were 1 base for V and 5 bases for J; bases not matched to a gene: 7. This CDR3 spans 16 amino acids. Here the CDR3 reads CASSLVSSGRDNEQFF. The CDR3 coding sequence is TGTGCCAGCAGCTTAGTGTCTAGCGGGCGGGACAATGAGCAGTTCTTC.

This clonotype was counted at least ten times. The chain is built from TRBV6-2 or TRBV6-3 and TRBJ2-1; D call uncertain. The CDR3 runs 13 residues. V was shortened by 4 bases and J by 6 bases, with 10 bases between the two germline ends. The germline CDR1 and CDR2 sequences are MNHEY and SVGEGT. In nucleotides, the CDR3 is TGTGCCAGCAGTTCATCCCCAATCAATGAGCAGTTCTTC. Amino acids: CASSSSPINEQFF.

The sample holds many counts of this clonotype. This chain connects TRBV5-6 to TRBJ2-5, with D perhaps TRBD1 or TRBD2 (5 bases each). V lost 2 bases, J lost 5 bases, and 13 bases lay in between. The germline CDR1 and CDR2 sequences are SGHDT and YYEEEE. The CDR3 runs 14 residues. The CDR3 is CASSLPGPLETQYF. CDR3 sequence (DNA): TGTGCCAGCAGCTTACCGGGACCCTTGGAGACCCAGTACTTC.

This clonotype was recorded at least ten times. This chain connects TRBV11-2 to TRBJ2-7, with 7 bases lining up with TRBD2. CDR3 length: 14 residues. The germline CDR1 and CDR2 sequences are SGHAT and FQNNGV. The ends lost 1 base at V and 7 bases at J; junction bases unmatched: 7. The CDR3 sequence is CASSLATPGLEQYF. DNA for the CDR3: TGTGCCAGCAGCTTAGCTACCCCGGGACTAGAGCAGTACTTC. The full variable domain, in which reference TRBV11-2 and TRBJ2-7 provide the parts outside the CDR3, is EAGVAQSPRYKIIEKRQSVAFWCNPISGHATLYWYQQILGQGPKLLIQFQNNGVVDDSQLPKDRFSAERLKGVDSTLKIQPAKLEDSAVYLCASSLATPGLEQYFGPGTRLTVT.

This clonotype occurred many times. This chain uses TRBV29-1 with TRBJ2-5; 7 bases line up with TRBD1. CDR1 and CDR2 (germline): SQVTM, ANQGSEA. The V gene end was trimmed by 0 bases and the J gene end by 5 bases; junction bases not matched to a gene: 6. The CDR3 sequence is 14 residues long. CDR3 sequence (DNA): TGCAGCGTTGAAGATAGGGGGCGAGGCGAGACCCAGTACTTC. Translating gives CSVEDRGRGETQYF.

This clonotype has at least ten counts. This sequence joins TRBV5-1 and TRBJ1-2; D is undetermined. The V and J ends lost 0 bases and 0 bases respectively, with 12 bases between them. Germline V gene sequence: CDR1 SGHRS, CDR2 YFSETQ. The CDR3 has 16 residues. CDR3 nucleotide sequence: TGCGCCAGCAGCTTGGAGACAACGAGAACTAACTATGGCTACACCTTC. Its translation is CASSLETTRTNYGYTF.

This clonotype was seen only a few times. This rearrangement joins TRBV7-6 to TRBJ2-3; D might be TRBD1 or TRBD2, each matching 6 bases. The V end lost 5 bases, the J end lost 1 base, and 13 bases lay between the germline ends. Germline V lookup: CDR1 SGHVS, CDR2 FNYEAQ. CDR3 length: 15 amino acids. CDR3 loop: CASSARGHGTDTQYF. Written as DNA, the CDR3 is TGTGCCAGCAGCGCCCGGGGGCATGGCACAGATACGCAGTATTTT.